The 20 T cell receptor beta chains below come from one sample, sequenced in a study of cytomegalovirus exposure and HLA in healthy donors (dated by TCRdb to the late 2010s). The library was made by the immunoSEQ multiplex PCR assay. TCRdb holds this immuneACCESS table with in-frame rearrangements only. Some clones are missing; in checked studies, unresolved V genes explain under half, and the rest has no known cause. For this sample there are some 120,000 clones; about nine tenths appear just once. Roughly 1.4% of the sample comes from the top ten. The sequencing sample was made of PBMCs. The origin of the receptors is a man younger than 40 in good health and CMV-seronegative.

The rearrangement joins TRBV25-1 to TRBJ2-3, with 10 bases aligning to TRBD1. Per the germline V gene, CDR1 is MGHDK and CDR2 is SYGVNS. V lost 4 bases and J lost 3; bases outside the gene matches: 7. The CDR3 loop spans 16 amino acids. This CDR3 is CASSGRRDRGTDTQYF. In nucleotides, the CDR3 is TGTGCCAGCAGTGGGCGGAGGGACAGGGGAACAGATACGCAGTATTTT.

The table lists this clone with a few counts. The V gene is TRBV9, the J gene TRBJ2-2, with D tentatively TRBD1 (5 bases). Germline V lookup: CDR1 SGDLS, CDR2 YYNGEE. The germline V and J ends were trimmed by 4 bases and 3 bases, with 13 bases remaining between them. The CDR3 is 15 amino acids. In DNA form, the CDR3 reads TGTGCCAGCAGCCGAGCGTGGACACACACCGGGGAGCTGTTTTTT. As protein: CASSRAWTHTGELFF.

This chain joins TRBV5-4 and TRBJ1-1; TRBD1 might be the D (6 bases). There are 14 residues in the CDR3. The V gene's germline CDR1 is SGHNT and CDR2 YYREEE (reference sequence). Trimming shortened V by 5 bases and J by 1 base, and 12 bases separated the two germline ends. CDR3 DNA sequence: TGTGCCAGCAGTCCTGGACAGAGGAACACTGAAGCTTTCTTT. It specifies CASSPGQRNTEAFF.

CDR3 region: CASSWRPSYNEQFF. The CDR3 nucleotides are TGTGCCAGCTCATGGAGGCCCTCGTACAATGAGCAGTTCTTC. This chain uses TRBV6-5 with TRBJ2-1; TRBD2 is a possible D gene (5 bases). The V end lost 8 bases, the J end lost 4 bases, and 15 bases lay between the germline ends. From germline, CDR1 is MNHEY and CDR2 SVGAGI. The CDR3 is 14 residues long.

The chain carries TRBV5-1 and TRBJ2-3; TRBD1 agrees at 10 bases. From germline, CDR1 is SGHRS and CDR2 YFSETQ. The V and J ends lost 0 bases and 5 bases, in that order; junction bases with no gene match: 6. The CDR3 loop spans 16 amino acids. For the CDR3, the DNA is TGCGCCAGCAGCTTGGGACAGGGGGCCCGGGGAGATACGCAGTATTTT. This codes for CASSLGQGARGDTQYF.

V is TRBV11-2 and J is TRBJ2-7; 10 positions match TRBD2. From germline, CDR1 is SGHAT and CDR2 FQNNGV. The CDR3 is made up of 15 amino acids. The trim removed 1 base at V and 3 bases at J, leaving 3 bases unmatched. The CDR3 is CASSLGLAGVYEQYF. The CDR3 DNA is TGTGCCAGCAGCTTAGGCCTAGCGGGAGTCTACGAGCAGTACTTC.

The gene calls are TRBV7-9 and TRBJ1-3, with unresolved D. V dropped 4 bases and J dropped 0 bases, with 10 bases sitting between them. CDR1 is SEHNR, CDR2 FQNEAQ, per germline (reference sequence). The length of the CDR3 is 15 residues. CDR3 loop: CASSYKQDSGNTIYF. Here the CDR3 DNA reads TGTGCCAGCAGCTACAAACAAGACTCTGGAAACACCATATATTTT.

V gene TRBV7-3 combines with J gene TRBJ2-2; TRBD1 is a possible D gene (6 bases). The length of the CDR3 is 15 residues. With 4 bases removed from V and 2 bases from J, the gap between germline ends came to 11 bases. In germline, CDR1 is SGHTA, CDR2 FQGTGA. As DNA, the CDR3 is TGTGCCAGCAGCTCGACAGGTCTCAACACCGGGGAGCTGTTTTTT. Protein sequence: CASSSTGLNTGELFF.

V gene TRBV9 combines with J gene TRBJ2-2; no firm D call. In germline, CDR1 is SGDLS, CDR2 YYNGEE. CDR3 length equals 12 residues. Deletions cut 4 bases from V and 8 bases from J, with 9 bases between. The CDR3 DNA follows: TGTGCCAGCAGCCCCCGTTTAGGGGAGCTGTTTTTT. Translating gives CASSPRLGELFF.

The CDR3 reads CASGRYDGKREGDLETQYF. The DNA of the CDR3 is TGCGCCAGCGGGCGTTATGACGGAAAGCGGGAGGGAGATTTGGAGACCCAGTACTTC. The rearrangement uses TRBV23-1 and TRBJ2-5; 10 nucleotides line up with TRBD2. TRBV23-1 is annotated as an ORF whose role is uncertain. This CDR3 spans 19 amino acids. V lost 8 bases to trimming and J lost 5 bases; unmatched junction nucleotides: 23.

V is TRBV25-1 and J is TRBJ2-5, with 8 bases fitting TRBD2. Germline loops: CDR1 MGHDK, CDR2 SYGVNS. V was clipped by 1 base and J by 2 bases; unmatched bases: 3. CDR3 length: 15 amino acids. The CDR3 loop reads CASSEWVAGQETQYF. The CDR3 region has the DNA TGTGCCAGCAGTGAATGGGTAGCGGGACAAGAGACCCAGTACTTC. The whole variable domain, filled in from reference TRBV25-1 and TRBJ2-5, reads EADIYQTPRYLVIGTGKKITLECSQTMGHDKMYWYQQDPGMELHLIHYSYGVNSTEKGDLSSESTVSRIRTEHFPLTLESARPSHTSQYLCASSEWVAGQETQYFGPGTRLLVL.

This clone was observed a handful of times. This chain uses TRBV6-5 with TRBJ1-2, with 8 bases identical to TRBD1. Germline assignment: CDR1 MNHEY and CDR2 SVGAGI. The junction had 8 bases not matched to a gene; V was cut back by 6 bases and J by 8 bases. This CDR3 has 13 residues. CDR3 in DNA: TGTGCCAGCAGCCGGGGACAGGAGGAAGGCTACACCTTC. Its protein is CASSRGQEEGYTF.

The chain uses TRBV5-8 and TRBJ2-5; D gene ambiguous. V lost 0 bases, J lost 2 bases, and 8 bases lay in between. CDR1 is SGHTS and CDR2 is YDEGEE in the germline V gene. This CDR3 has 14 residues. The CDR3 region is CASSLASGQETQYF. The CDR3 DNA reads TGTGCCAGCAGCTTGGCTTCCGGTCAAGAGACCCAGTACTTC.

The rearrangement links TRBV10-3 to TRBJ2-7; a weak D match, TRBD1 (7 bases). The germline gives CDR1 ENHRY, CDR2 SYGVKD. V was trimmed by 3 bases and J by 1 base, leaving 19 bases between them. The CDR3 totals 17 residues. The CDR3 sequence is CAISDSGDSYFSYEQYF. The CDR3 bases are TGTGCCATCAGTGATTCGGGGGACAGCTACTTTTCCTACGAGCAGTACTTC.

The chain employs TRBV27 and TRBJ1-2; 7 bases line up with TRBD1. The CDR3 is 17 amino acids. Trimming took 2 bases from V and 7 from J; bases not matched to a gene: 16. The germline CDR1 and CDR2 sequences are MNHEY and SMNVEV (reference sequence). CDR3 residues: CASSLEPIQGIRGGYTF. For the CDR3, the DNA is TGTGCCAGCAGTTTAGAGCCCATACAGGGGATCAGGGGTGGCTACACCTTC.

The chain is built from TRBV5-1 and TRBJ2-5; D is ambiguous. Germline values: CDR1 SGHRS, CDR2 YFSETQ. The CDR3 runs 13 residues. The germline V and J ends were trimmed by 0 bases and 5 bases, with 8 bases remaining between them. The CDR3 protein is CASSLVPGETQYF. DNA of the CDR3: TGCGCCAGCAGCTTGGTGCCCGGGGAGACCCAGTACTTC.

V is TRBV6-1 and J is TRBJ1-5; perhaps TRBD1 as D (5 bases). The length of the CDR3 is 16 residues. Germline lookup yields CDR1 MNHNS and CDR2 SASEGT. Trimming pared 2 bases from V and 1 base from J, leaving 12 bases between. CDR3 in DNA: TGTGCCAGCAGTGAAATTGGGGCTTTAAGCAATCAGCCCCAGCATTTT. Amino acid sequence: CASSEIGALSNQPQHF.

The chain carries TRBV5-1 and TRBJ2-7; 10 bases line up with TRBD1. Germline lookup yields CDR1 SGHRS and CDR2 YFSETQ. V trimming: 4 bases; J trimming: 5 bases; junction bases outside the gene matches: 9. CDR3 length: 15 amino acids. In DNA, the CDR3 is TGCGCCAGCAGCCCCCAAGGACAGGGGGGCCACGAGCAGTACTTC. This translates into CASSPQGQGGHEQYF. Full variable domain (remainder filled in from reference TRBV5-1 and TRBJ2-7): KAGVTQTPRYLIKTRGQQVTLSCSPISGHRSVSWYQQTPGQGLQFLFEYFSETQRNKGNFPGRFSGRQFSNSRSEMNVSTLELGDSALYLCASSPQGQGGHEQYFGPGTRLTVT.

This chain links TRBV19 with TRBJ2-5; weak D call: TRBD2 (5 bases). The V gene lost 3 bases and the J gene lost 5 bases, with 22 bases spanning the gap. The germline V gene has CDR1 LNHDA and CDR2 SQIVND (reference sequence). This CDR3 comprises 17 residues. The CDR3 sequence: CASSIRFPAELGETQYF. The CDR3 DNA reads as TGTGCCAGTAGTATTAGGTTTCCGGCGGAACTAGGGGAGACCCAGTACTTC.

This clone was detected once. The CDR3 bases are TGTGCCAGCAGTTTACGGGGGGGTAAAACAGGTTCGGGCAGCAACTATGGCTACACCTTC. It specifies CASSLRGGKTGSGSNYGYTF. The J gene is TRBJ1-2, the V gene TRBV27; TRBD1 might be the D (5 bases). V was shortened by 2 bases and J by 2 bases, with 27 bases between the two germline ends. CDR3 size: 20 residues. CDR1 is MNHEY and CDR2 is SMNVEV in the germline V gene (reference sequence).